This TCR beta chain derives from a study of shared clonotypes between healthy human individuals. Replicate PCRs for sorted subsets used approximately 190 ng DNA; this equaled 25,000 to 30,000 T cell genomes. TCRdb keeps only in-frame clones here, not all; method: immunoSEQ multiplex PCR. This sample yields around 2.3 million clones, of which about 94% are seen a single time; roughly 0.13% belongs to the top ten. V lost 5 bases and J lost 3, with 8 bases in between. CDR1 MNHEY and CDR2 SVGAGI come from the germline V gene. The CDR3 totals 13 residues. This receptor was taken from a man aged 18 to 35 in good health. The material sequenced was naive CD4+ T cells sorted from blood. Subset denoted: CD45RA+ positively selected. The V gene is TRBV6-5, the J gene TRBJ1-5, with D unresolved. This CDR3 is CASSVDINQPQHF. The CDR3 region has the DNA TGTGCCAGCAGTGTGGATATCAATCAGCCCCAGCATTTT.